The rows below give T cell receptor beta chains drawn from one sample of a study of blood T cell repertoires in COVID-19. Repertoires were generated with immunoSEQ multiplex PCR, while TCRdb's copy carries only in-frame clones and drops some. Of around 200,000 clones in the sample, about nine tenths were seen once. Material: PBMCs or T cells enriched from blood (not recorded which). These receptors all come from a man aged 18 to 29 with acute COVID-19. Both conserved end residues are part of each CDR3. The D gene is left open where the match is weak. Clone size, where shown, is once, few, many, or a class for clones that have expanded.

CDR3 length: 17
clone size: few
V gene: TRBV10-1
D gene: .
J gene: TRBJ2-1
CDR3 protein: CASSESWGVKPYNEQFF
CDR3 DNA: TGCGCCAGCAGTGAGTCCTGGGGGGTCAAGCCTTACAATGAGCAGTTCTTC

CDR3 length: 14
clone size: .
V gene: TRBV30
D gene: .
J gene: TRBJ2-1
CDR3 protein: CAWGRGGGYNEQFF
CDR3 DNA: TGTGCCTGGGGTCGGGGAGGAGGCTACAATGAGCAGTTCTTC

CDR3 length: 16
clone size: .
V gene: TRBV28
D gene: TRBD1
J gene: TRBJ2-5
CDR3 protein: CASSSPPRTGQETQYF
CDR3 DNA: TGTGCCAGCAGTTCGCCCCCCCGGACAGGGCAAGAGACCCAGTACTTC

CDR3 length: 15
clone size: once
V gene: TRBV28
D gene: .
J gene: TRBJ2-3
CDR3 protein: CASRKEGIATDTQYF
CDR3 DNA: TGTGCCAGCAGGAAGGAGGGTATCGCAACAGATACGCAGTATTTT

CDR3 length: 17
clone size: .
V gene: TRBV5-1
D gene: TRBD2
J gene: TRBJ2-1
CDR3 protein: CASSPGLAGSSWNEQFF
CDR3 DNA: TGCGCCAGCAGCCCCGGACTAGCGGGAAGTTCGTGGAATGAGCAGTTCTTC

CDR3 length: 16
clone size: .
V gene: TRBV6-1
D gene: TRBD1
J gene: TRBJ1-4
CDR3 protein: CASSAGQGATNEKLFF
CDR3 DNA: TGTGCCAGCAGTGCGGGACAGGGTGCAACTAATGAAAAACTGTTTTTT

CDR3 length: 15
clone size: .
V gene: TRBV10-3
D gene: TRBD2
J gene: TRBJ2-5
CDR3 protein: CATLGTSGVQETQYF
CDR3 DNA: TGTGCCACACTCGGGACTAGCGGGGTCCAAGAGACCCAGTACTTC

CDR3 length: 16
clone size: .
V gene: TRBV28
D gene: .
J gene: TRBJ1-4
CDR3 protein: CASSPLTAATNEKLFF
CDR3 DNA: TGTGCCAGCAGTCCGTTAACAGCTGCAACTAATGAAAAACTGTTTTTT

CDR3 length: 14
clone size: .
V gene: TRBV25-1
D gene: TRBD1
J gene: TRBJ1-6
CDR3 protein: CASSTGTENSPLHF
CDR3 DNA: TGTGCCAGCAGTACCGGGACAGAAAATTCACCCCTCCACTTT

CDR3 length: 12
clone size: .
V gene: TRBV30
D gene: .
J gene: TRBJ1-3
CDR3 protein: CACQGSGNTIYF
CDR3 DNA: TGTGCCTGTCAGGGGTCTGGAAACACCATATATTTT

CDR3 length: 13
clone size: once
V gene: TRBV4-1
D gene: .
J gene: TRBJ2-3
CDR3 protein: CASSSDRTDTQYF
CDR3 DNA: TGCGCCAGCAGCTCGGACAGAACAGATACGCAGTATTTT

CDR3 length: 14
clone size: few
V gene: TRBV7-2
D gene: .
J gene: TRBJ2-5
CDR3 protein: CASSSYRDQETQYF
CDR3 DNA: TGTGCCAGCAGCTCTTACAGGGACCAAGAGACCCAGTACTTC

CDR3 length: 13
clone size: .
V gene: TRBV27
D gene: TRBD1
J gene: TRBJ2-7
CDR3 protein: CASRSTGSYEQYF
CDR3 DNA: TGTGCCAGCAGATCGACAGGGTCGTACGAGCAGTACTTC

CDR3 length: 15
clone size: .
V gene: TRBV28
D gene: TRBD1
J gene: TRBJ1-2
CDR3 protein: CASSSTGTANYGYTF
CDR3 DNA: TGTGCCAGCAGTTCCACCGGGACAGCTAACTATGGCTACACCTTC

CDR3 length: 15
clone size: .
V gene: TRBV5-4
D gene: .
J gene: TRBJ2-3
CDR3 protein: CASSLDRLGTDTQYF
CDR3 DNA: TGTGCCAGCAGCTTGGATCGACTGGGCACAGATACGCAGTATTTT

CDR3 length: 15
clone size: .
V gene: TRBV28
D gene: .
J gene: TRBJ1-1
CDR3 protein: CASSSFRMGGTEAFF
CDR3 DNA: TGTGCCAGCAGTTCATTCCGGATGGGGGGAACTGAAGCTTTCTTT

CDR3 length: 13
clone size: .
V gene: TRBV9
D gene: .
J gene: TRBJ2-1
CDR3 protein: CASSIGTNNEQFF
CDR3 DNA: TGTGCCAGCAGCATCGGGACAAACAATGAGCAGTTCTTC

CDR3 length: 15
clone size: .
V gene: TRBV30
D gene: TRBD1
J gene: TRBJ2-6
CDR3 protein: CAWGGQGVGANVLTF
CDR3 DNA: TGTGCCTGGGGGGGACAGGGTGTAGGAGCCAACGTCCTGACTTTC